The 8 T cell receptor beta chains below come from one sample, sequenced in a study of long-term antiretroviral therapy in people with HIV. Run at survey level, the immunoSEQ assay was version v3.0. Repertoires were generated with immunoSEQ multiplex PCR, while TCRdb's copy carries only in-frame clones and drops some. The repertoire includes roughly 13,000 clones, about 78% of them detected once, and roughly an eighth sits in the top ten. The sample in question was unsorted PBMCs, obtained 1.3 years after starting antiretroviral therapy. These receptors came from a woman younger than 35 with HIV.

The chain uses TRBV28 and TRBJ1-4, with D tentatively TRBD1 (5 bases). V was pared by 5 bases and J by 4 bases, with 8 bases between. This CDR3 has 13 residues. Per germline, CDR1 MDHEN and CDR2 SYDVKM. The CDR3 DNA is TGTGCCAGCAGTGGGGGGATTAATGAAAAACTGTTTTTT. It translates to CASSGGINEKLFF.

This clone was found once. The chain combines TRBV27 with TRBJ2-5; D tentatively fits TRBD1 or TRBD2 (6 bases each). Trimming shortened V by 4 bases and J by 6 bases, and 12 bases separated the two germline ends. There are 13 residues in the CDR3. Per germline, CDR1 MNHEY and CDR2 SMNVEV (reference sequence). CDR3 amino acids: CASSSGGLKTQYF. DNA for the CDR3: TGTGCCAGCAGTTCTGGGGGGCTCAAGACCCAGTACTTC.

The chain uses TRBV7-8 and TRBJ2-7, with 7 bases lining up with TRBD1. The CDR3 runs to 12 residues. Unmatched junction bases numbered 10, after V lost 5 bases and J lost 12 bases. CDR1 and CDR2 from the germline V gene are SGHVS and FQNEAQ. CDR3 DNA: TGTGCCAGCAGCGTCCCCGACAGGGTCCCGTACTTC. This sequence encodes CASSVPDRVPYF.

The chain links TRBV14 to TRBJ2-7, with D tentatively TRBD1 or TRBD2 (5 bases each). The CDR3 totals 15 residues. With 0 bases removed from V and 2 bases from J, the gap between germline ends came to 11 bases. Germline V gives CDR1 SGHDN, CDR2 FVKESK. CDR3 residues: CASSQEFRGPYEQYF. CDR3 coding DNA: TGTGCCAGCAGCCAAGAGTTCCGGGGCCCCTACGAGCAGTACTTC.

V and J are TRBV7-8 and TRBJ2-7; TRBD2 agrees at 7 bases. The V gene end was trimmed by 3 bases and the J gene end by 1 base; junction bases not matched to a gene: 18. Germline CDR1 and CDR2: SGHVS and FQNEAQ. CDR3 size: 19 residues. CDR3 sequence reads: CASSFYYKPASGRSYEQYF. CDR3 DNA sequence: TGTGCCAGCAGCTTTTATTATAAGCCGGCTAGCGGAAGATCCTACGAGCAGTACTTC.

CDR3: CAKDRGTGELFF. CDR3 nucleotide sequence: TGTGCCAAGGACAGGGGGACCGGGGAGCTGTTTTTT. V usage is TRBV7-9 and J usage is TRBJ2-2; 10 bases agree with TRBD1. Per germline, CDR1 SEHNR and CDR2 FQNEAQ (reference sequence). The CDR3 length is 12 residues. V was clipped by 10 bases and J by 5 bases; unmatched bases: 1.

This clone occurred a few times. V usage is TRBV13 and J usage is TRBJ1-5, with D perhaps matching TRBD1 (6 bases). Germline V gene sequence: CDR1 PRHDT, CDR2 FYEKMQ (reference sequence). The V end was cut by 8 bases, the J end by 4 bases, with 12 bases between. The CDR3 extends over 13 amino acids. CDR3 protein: CASSEGGNQPQHF. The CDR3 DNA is TGTGCCAGCTCTGAGGGGGGGAATCAGCCCCAGCATTTT.

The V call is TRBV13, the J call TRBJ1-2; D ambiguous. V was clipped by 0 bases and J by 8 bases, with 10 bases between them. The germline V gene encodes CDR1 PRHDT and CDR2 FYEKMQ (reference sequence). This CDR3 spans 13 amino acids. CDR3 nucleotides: TGTGCCAGCAGCTTAGGCCTGTACAACGGCTACACCTTC. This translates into CASSLGLYNGYTF.